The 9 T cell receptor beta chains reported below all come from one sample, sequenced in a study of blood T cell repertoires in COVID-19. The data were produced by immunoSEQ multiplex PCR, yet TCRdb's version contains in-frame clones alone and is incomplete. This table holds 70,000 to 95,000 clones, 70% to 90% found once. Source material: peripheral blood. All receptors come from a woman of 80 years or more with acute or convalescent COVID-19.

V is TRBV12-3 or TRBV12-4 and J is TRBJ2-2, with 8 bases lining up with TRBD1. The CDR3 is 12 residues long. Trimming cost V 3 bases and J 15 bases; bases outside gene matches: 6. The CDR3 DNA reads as TGTGCCAGCAGTTTTTCCCAGGGGGCATTGTTTTTT. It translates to CASSFSQGALFF.

The CDR3 region is CASSLAAERAGTTF. The CDR3 nucleotides are TGTGCCAGCAGCTTAGCCGCAGAACGCGCGGGGACCACCTTC. The V gene is TRBV7-9, the J gene TRBJ1-2; maybe TRBD1 (5 bases). CDR3 size: 14 residues. The V end lost 0 bases, the J end lost 13 bases, and 18 bases lay between the germline ends. The germline gives CDR1 SEHNR, CDR2 FQNEAQ (reference sequence).

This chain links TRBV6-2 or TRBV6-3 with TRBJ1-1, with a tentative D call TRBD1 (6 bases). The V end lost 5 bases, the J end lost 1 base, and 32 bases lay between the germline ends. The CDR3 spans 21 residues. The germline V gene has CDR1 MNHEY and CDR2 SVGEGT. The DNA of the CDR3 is TGTGCCAGCAGTCAATCACCTTACTACGCCTCCGTCGGGACATCGAACACTGAAGCTTTCTTT. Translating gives CASSQSPYYASVGTSNTEAFF.

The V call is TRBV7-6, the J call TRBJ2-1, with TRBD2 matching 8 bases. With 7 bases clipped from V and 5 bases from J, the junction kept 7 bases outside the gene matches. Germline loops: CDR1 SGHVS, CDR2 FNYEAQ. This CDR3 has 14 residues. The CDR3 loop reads CASNARGGHNEQFF. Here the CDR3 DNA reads TGTGCCAGCAACGCGCGCGGGGGGCACAATGAGCAGTTCTTC.

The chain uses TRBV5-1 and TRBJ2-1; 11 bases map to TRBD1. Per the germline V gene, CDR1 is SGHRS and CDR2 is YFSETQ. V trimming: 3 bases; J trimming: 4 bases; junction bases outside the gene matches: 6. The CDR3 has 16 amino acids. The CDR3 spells CASSSLGTGGYNEQFF. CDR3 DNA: TGCGCCAGCAGCTCGCTCGGGACAGGGGGGTACAATGAGCAGTTCTTC.

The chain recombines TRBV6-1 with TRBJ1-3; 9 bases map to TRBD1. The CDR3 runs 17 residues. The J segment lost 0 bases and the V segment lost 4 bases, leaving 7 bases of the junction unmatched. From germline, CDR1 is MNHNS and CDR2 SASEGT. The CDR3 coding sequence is TGTGCCAGCAGTGCCAGACAGGGGGGATCCTCTGGAAACACCATATATTTT. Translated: CASSARQGGSSGNTIYF.

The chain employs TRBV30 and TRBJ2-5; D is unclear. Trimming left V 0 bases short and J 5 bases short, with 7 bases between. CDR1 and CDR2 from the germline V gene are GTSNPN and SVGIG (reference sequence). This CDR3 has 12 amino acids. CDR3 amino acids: CAWSVDAETQYF. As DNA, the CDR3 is TGTGCCTGGAGTGTTGATGCGGAGACCCAGTACTTC.

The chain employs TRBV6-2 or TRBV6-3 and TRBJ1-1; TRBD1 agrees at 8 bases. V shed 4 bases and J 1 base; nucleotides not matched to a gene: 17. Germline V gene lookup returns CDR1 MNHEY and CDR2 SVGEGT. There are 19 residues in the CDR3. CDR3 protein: CASSSYGTGFLGANTEAFF. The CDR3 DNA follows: TGTGCCAGCAGTTCGTACGGGACAGGCTTTCTCGGCGCGAACACTGAAGCTTTCTTT.

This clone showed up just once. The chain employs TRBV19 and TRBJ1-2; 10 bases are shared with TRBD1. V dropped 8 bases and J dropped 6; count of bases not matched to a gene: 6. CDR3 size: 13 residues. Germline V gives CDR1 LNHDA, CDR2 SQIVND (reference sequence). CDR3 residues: CASDRGRRDGYTF. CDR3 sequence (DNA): TGTGCCAGTGACAGGGGGCGGCGAGATGGCTACACCTTC.